This T cell receptor beta chain is drawn from a study of T cell repertoires in cytomegalovirus infection. The table lists this clonotype with many counts. TCRdb re-derived calls from the reads in MiXCR, one entry per CDR3 protein. The sample has almost 300,000 distinct CDR3 sequences; roughly 9.3% are singletons. Germline V lookup: CDR1 LGHNA, CDR2 YSLEER. V was trimmed by 1 base and J by 10 bases, leaving 22 bases between them. The CDR3 has 16 amino acids. The V and J genes are TRBV4-3 and TRBJ2-5; TRBD2 might be the D (5 bases). This TCR was sampled from a human donor in good health (CMV status not recorded). Some clones in this sample may be carry-over from other donors' samples. The sequencing input was PBMCs. CDR3 in DNA: TGCGCCAGCAGCCAAGTGGGGTCGAGAGATGTACGGGGCCAGTACTTC. It codes for CASSQVGSRDVRGQYF.